This T cell receptor (beta chain) derives from a study of cytomegalovirus exposure and HLA in healthy donors. For the study at large: Researchers found that about 82% of over 350 genotyped donors fell within the Caucasian-associated ancestry cluster.

As to this clone: Antigen: not known.

The germline gives CDR1 MNHEY, CDR2 SVGAGI. The CDR3 contains 15 residues. J was trimmed by 1 base and V by 6 bases; bases with no gene match: 7. 13 Jbeta primers and 60 Vbeta primers were used for the PCR. This table comes from immunoSEQ multiplex PCR, and its TCRdb copy is limited to in-frame clones, with some not included. The sample consists of 100,000 to 150,000 clones, about 80% of them appearing once. Notes on the study in general: In a later analysis, DRB1 alleles had the most associated TCRs; HLA-C alleles the fewest.

The sequencing input was PBMCs. The rearrangement links TRBV6-5 to TRBJ2-5; 8 bases align to TRBD1. This clonotype was sampled from a woman aged 40 to 55 in good health and CMV-seropositive. As DNA, the CDR3 is TGTGCCAGCAGGGACCAAACAGGGGGCCAAGAGACCCAGTACTTC. This translates into CASRDQTGGQETQYF.